The rows below give T cell receptor beta chains drawn from one sample of a study of T and B cells in COVID-19 patients. Via MiXCR, TCRdb re-called the multiplex PCR reads, giving one row per CDR3 protein. Among more than 9,000 distinct CDR3 sequences listed, 30% were seen once. The sample comprised blood. The receptors were sampled from a human donor with active COVID-19. Both conserved end residues are part of each CDR3. The D gene is left open where the match is weak.

V	D	CDR3
TRBV12-3/TRBV12-4	TRBD1	CASRPPGQSSGNTIYF
TRBV7-2	-	CASSLALTKNIQYF
TRBV19	TRBD2	CASKVAGGRDTQYF
TRBV29-1	TRBD2	CSVASGGAGTQYF
TRBV5-6	-	CASRLFTGAGYEQYF
TRBV12-3/TRBV12-4	-	CASSLLGTEGYTF
TRBV19	-	CASSRDRDTGELFF
TRBV12-3/TRBV12-4	TRBD2	CASSQLISGGTRYF
TRBV29-1	TRBD1	CSAGTGGSTDTQYF
TRBV7-2	TRBD2	CASSLPAGGPEQYF
TRBV30	TRBD2	CAWITLRLAGGRNEQFF
TRBV6-1	-	CASSRQHRDLSYEQYF
TRBV5-1	-	CASSLTGNANTGELFF
TRBV15	TRBD1	CATSRSDRAGYTF
TRBV5-6	-	CASSRGRTIQYF
TRBV30	TRBD1	CAWSPGQALSPLHF
TRBV10-3	-	CALQATVADTQYF
TRBV7-9	-	CASSSGGSNQPQHF
TRBV7-2	-	CASSPHVNTEAFF
TRBV5-4	-	CASSFRAGELFF
TRBV7-2	-	CASSLKVWGDTGSSYNEQFF
TRBV24-1	-	CATSVRQNTGELFF
TRBV5-4	TRBD2	CASSQTSGGSGGTQYF
TRBV12-3/TRBV12-4	-	CASSYGRGNYGYTF
TRBV20-1	TRBD1	CSARTPGQGNQPQHF
TRBV5-4	TRBD1	CASSSQGVLTDTQYF
TRBV20-1	TRBD1	CSARSGTGGDNSPLHF
TRBV11-2	-	CASSPRGRVEYF
TRBV19	-	CASSFRVGDEQYF
TRBV6-2/TRBV6-3	-	CASSYLGLQEETQYF
TRBV12-3/TRBV12-4	TRBD1	CASSLTRTGSRGYTF
TRBV12-3/TRBV12-4	-	CASSLYRTEKETQYF
TRBV19	-	CASRSQGLSQETQYF
TRBV12-3/TRBV12-4	-	CASSSRNEQFF
TRBV27	-	CASSSEPGSGANVLTF
TRBV27	TRBD2	CASRPIVTSGTGELFF
TRBV29-1	-	CSVFYRAGQETQYF
TRBV5-6	-	CASSQHRLGPTPDTQYF
TRBV12-3/TRBV12-4	TRBD2	CVSGGSYEQYF
TRBV7-2	-	CASSSLANTQYF
TRBV5-5	-	CASRQEPRVSGELFF
TRBV7-6	-	CTSSQGPNYEQYF
TRBV12-3/TRBV12-4	-	CASSLASDEQFF
TRBV12-3/TRBV12-4	-	CASSYRQNTEAFF
TRBV20-1	-	CSANWGGAGYEQYF
TRBV7-2	TRBD2	CASSLDPLAGEPTGELFF
TRBV4-2	-	CASSQGNEQFF
TRBV19	TRBD2	CASSIGTSVETQYF
TRBV7-2	TRBD2	CASSLEASGGQNTQYF
TRBV12-3/TRBV12-4	TRBD1	CASSHRGTDTQYF
TRBV30	-	CAWSTNTEAFF
TRBV20-1	TRBD2	CSARASGGSYNEQFF
TRBV6-5	-	CASSPEHNSPLHF
TRBV30	TRBD1	CAWNRDRVTEAFF
TRBV7-2	TRBD1	CASSLSGTVAYEQYF
TRBV7-3	-	CASSSERASYNEQFF
TRBV7-2	TRBD1	CASSITGTGSNQPQHF